The sequence of this TCR beta chain was determined in a study of spatial heterogeneity in lung cancer. Study context: The study consistently detected more beta-chain than alpha-chain sequences.

The time point: sample taken at primary tumor resection. Tumor, nontumor lung or frozen PBMC supplied whole RNA that was sequenced unsorted. The donor group consisted of roughly 76 patients who had untreated, early-stage non-small cell lung cancer. This clonotype was counted between two and nine times. The antigen is not known. The junction departs from germline at one end; a sequencing error may be responsible. Study-level results: The study found ubiquitous expanded tumor TCRs in blood more at resection than follow-up.

On each TCR cDNA molecule, a unique molecular identifier was present. TCRdb re-called the 5' RACE reads with MiXCR, one entry per CDR3 protein. Found here are 50,000 to 65,000 distinct CDR3 sequences, roughly 7% of them singletons; the top ten hold 2.9%. Germline loops: CDR1 SGHDN, CDR2 FVKESK. The CDR3 runs to 18 residues. The chain couples TRBV14 to TRBJ1-5; weak D call: TRBD1 (6 bases). Material: PBMCs, obtained at surgery. This TCR derives from a female donor with early-stage non-small cell lung cancer. CDR3 in DNA: TGTGCCAGCAGCCAAGGCGAGTTCAAGGGGGTTAGCTATCAGCCCCAGCATTTT. This translates into CASSQGEFKGVSYQPQHF.